These T cell receptor beta chains were read from a single sample in a study of T cell changes during pregnancy in multiple sclerosis. The repertoire was sequenced with immunoSEQ multiplex PCR; TCRdb's copy has only in-frame clones and lacks some. The table has about 40,000 clones, 93% seen once. Sequenced material: CD4+ T cells from peripheral blood mononuclear cells, taken in the first trimester of pregnancy. These receptors all come from a female donor with multiple sclerosis, enrolled in a pregnancy study. The conserved cysteine and the conserved F or W are not part of the CDR3 here. Fields, in order: V gene, CDR3 protein.

TRBV28	ASSLLVPENEQF
TRBV7-2	ASSLDQSGGTEAF
TRBV30	AWEQGAGNTIY
TRBV30	ALERAGGYEQY
TRBV7-3	ASSLGLAGGTDTQY
TRBV19	ASSTRTGGYNEQF
TRBV19	ASSRQPTGAYGNQPQH
TRBV20-1	SARQGNT
TRBV19	ASSSRVMNTEAF
TRBV5-4	ASFEGREAF
TRBV14	ASSQDLYYGYT
TRBV7-3	ASSFTRDYNEQF
TRBV7-9	ASSPLGGGGDKLF
TRBV15	ATSRDPGGSYSTDTQY
TRBV19	ASRIAGGPHEQF
TRBV5-1	ASSLELGVEAEAF
TRBV7-9	ASSLEELVNEQF
TRBV5-1	ASHTTGPNSPLH
TRBV7-2	ASSLAGLQNTGELF
TRBV7-2	ASSRAGASETQY